This T cell receptor beta chain was identified during a study of relationships among human T cell subsets. Regulatory T cells were selected from positively selected CD4+ cells using anti-CD25 beads. The germline V and J ends were trimmed by 0 bases and 0 bases, with 6 bases remaining between them. The CDR3 runs 15 residues. Whole-study results and caveats: Regulatory and Th2 subsets had few clones over 100 reads, unlike CD8+ cytotoxic cells.

TCR alpha and beta CDR3s were amplified from mRNA by semiquantitative ARM-PCR. ARM-PCR used tagged nested gene-specific primers, then communal superprimers for exponential amplification. First-round products served as template after exonuclease removal of nested primers. One entry per CDR3 protein results from TCRdb running MiXCR on the multiplex PCR reads. The sample lists about 14,000 distinct CDR3 sequences; over 45% were seen once. To note about this clonotype: Its target is unknown.

The sequence was obtained from a man aged 40-49 years in good health. This rearrangement joins TRBV12-3 or TRBV12-4 to TRBJ1-5; D gene uncertain. The source material was Tregs sorted from blood. CDR3 sequence reads: CASSLAYTSNQPQHF. In DNA form, the CDR3 reads TGTGCCAGCAGTTTAGCGTACACTAGCAATCAGCCCCAGCATTTT.